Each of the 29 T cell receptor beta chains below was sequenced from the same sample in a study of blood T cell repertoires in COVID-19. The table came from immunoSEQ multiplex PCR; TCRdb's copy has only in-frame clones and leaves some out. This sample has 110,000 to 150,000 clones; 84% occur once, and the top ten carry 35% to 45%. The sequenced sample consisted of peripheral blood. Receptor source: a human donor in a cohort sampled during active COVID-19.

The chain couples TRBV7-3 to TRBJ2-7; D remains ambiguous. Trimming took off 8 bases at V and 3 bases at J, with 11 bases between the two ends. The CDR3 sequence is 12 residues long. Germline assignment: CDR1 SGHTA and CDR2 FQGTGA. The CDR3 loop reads CASHGVGYEQYF. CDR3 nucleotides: TGTGCCAGCCACGGAGTGGGCTACGAGCAGTACTTC.

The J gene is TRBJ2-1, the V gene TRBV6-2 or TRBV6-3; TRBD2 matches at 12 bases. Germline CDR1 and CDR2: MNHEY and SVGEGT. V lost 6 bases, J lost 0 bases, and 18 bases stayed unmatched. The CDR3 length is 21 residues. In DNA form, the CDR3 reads TGTGCCAGCAGCCCTCTGGGCCGACTAGCGGGGGCCTCGAGCTCCTACAATGAGCAGTTCTTC. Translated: CASSPLGRLAGASSSYNEQFF.

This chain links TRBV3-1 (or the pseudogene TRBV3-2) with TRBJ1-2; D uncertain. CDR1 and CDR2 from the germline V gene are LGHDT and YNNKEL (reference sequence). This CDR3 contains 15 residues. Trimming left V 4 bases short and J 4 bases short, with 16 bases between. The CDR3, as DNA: TGTGCCAGCAGCCTTTCATCCACAGTCCTCTATGGCTACACCTTC. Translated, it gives CASSLSSTVLYGYTF.

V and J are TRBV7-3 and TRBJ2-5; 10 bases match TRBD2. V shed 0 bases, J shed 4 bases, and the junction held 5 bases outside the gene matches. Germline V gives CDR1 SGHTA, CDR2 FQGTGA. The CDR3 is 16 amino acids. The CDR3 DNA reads TGTGCCAGCAGCTTAACACTAGCGGGGCCAGGAGAGACCCAGTACTTC. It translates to CASSLTLAGPGETQYF.

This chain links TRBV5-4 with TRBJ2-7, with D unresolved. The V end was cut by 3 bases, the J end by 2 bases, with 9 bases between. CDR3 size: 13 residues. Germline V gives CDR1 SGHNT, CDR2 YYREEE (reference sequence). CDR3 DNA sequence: TGTGCCAGCAGCTCGGGTCTCACCTACGAGCAGTACTTC. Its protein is CASSSGLTYEQYF.

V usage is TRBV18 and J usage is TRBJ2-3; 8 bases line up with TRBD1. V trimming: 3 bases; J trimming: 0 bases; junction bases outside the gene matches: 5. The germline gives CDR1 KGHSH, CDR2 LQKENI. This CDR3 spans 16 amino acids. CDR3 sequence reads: CASSPTGDTSTDTQYF. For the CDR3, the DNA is TGTGCCAGCTCACCGACAGGGGACACAAGCACAGATACGCAGTATTTT.

DNA for the CDR3: TGTGCCACCAGTGATTTGGGCCTAGCGGGAGAAATTAGCTACGAGCAGTACGTC. This encodes CATSDLGLAGEISYEQYV. The chain combines TRBV24-1 with TRBJ2-7; 10 bases are a match to TRBD2. CDR3 length: 18 amino acids. J lost 3 bases, V lost 0 bases, and 10 bases had no gene match. CDR1 and CDR2 (germline): KGHDR, SFDVKD.

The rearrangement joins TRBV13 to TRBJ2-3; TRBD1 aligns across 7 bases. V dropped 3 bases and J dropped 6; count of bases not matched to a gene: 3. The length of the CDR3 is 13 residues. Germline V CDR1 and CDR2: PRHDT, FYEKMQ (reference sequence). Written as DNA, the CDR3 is TGTGCCAGCAGCTTCAGGGGGATCGATACGCAGTATTTT. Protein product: CASSFRGIDTQYF.

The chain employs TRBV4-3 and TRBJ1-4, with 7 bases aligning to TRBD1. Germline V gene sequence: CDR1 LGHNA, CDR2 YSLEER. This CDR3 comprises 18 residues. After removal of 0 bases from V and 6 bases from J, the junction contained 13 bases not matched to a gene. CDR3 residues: CASSQDWAGGGRDEKLFF. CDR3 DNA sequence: TGCGCCAGCAGCCAAGATTGGGCAGGGGGTGGTCGGGATGAAAAACTGTTTTTT.

The CDR3 sequence is CASRKTGFMGYEQYF. The CDR3 DNA is TGTGCCAGTAGGAAGACAGGGTTTATGGGCTACGAGCAGTACTTC. The V gene is TRBV19, the J gene TRBJ2-7; 7 nucleotides align to TRBD1. The V gene end was trimmed by 6 bases and the J gene end by 3 bases; junction bases not matched to a gene: 11. Germline values: CDR1 LNHDA, CDR2 SQIVND (reference sequence). CDR3 length: 15 residues.

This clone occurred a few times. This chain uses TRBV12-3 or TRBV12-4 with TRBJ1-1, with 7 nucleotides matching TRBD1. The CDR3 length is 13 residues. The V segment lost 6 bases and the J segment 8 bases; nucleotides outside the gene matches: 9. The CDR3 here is CASSRRTGGEAFF. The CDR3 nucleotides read TGTGCCAGCAGCCGGCGGACAGGTGGGGAAGCTTTCTTT.

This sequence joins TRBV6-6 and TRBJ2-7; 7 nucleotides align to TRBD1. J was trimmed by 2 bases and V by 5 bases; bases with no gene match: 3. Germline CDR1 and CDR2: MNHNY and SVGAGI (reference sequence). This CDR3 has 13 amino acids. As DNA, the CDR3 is TGTGCCAGCAGTCTTGGGACAGCCTACGAGCAGTACGTC. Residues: CASSLGTAYEQYV.

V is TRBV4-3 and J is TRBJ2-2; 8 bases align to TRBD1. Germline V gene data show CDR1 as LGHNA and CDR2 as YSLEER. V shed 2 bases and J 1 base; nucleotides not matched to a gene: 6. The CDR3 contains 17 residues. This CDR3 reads CASSQFRGQGNTGELFF. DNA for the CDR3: TGCGCCAGCAGCCAATTCAGGGGGCAAGGGAACACCGGGGAGCTGTTTTTT.

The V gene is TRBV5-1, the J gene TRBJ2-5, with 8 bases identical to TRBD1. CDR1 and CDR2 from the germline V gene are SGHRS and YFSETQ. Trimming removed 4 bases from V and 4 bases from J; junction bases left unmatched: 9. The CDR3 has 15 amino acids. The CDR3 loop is CASSLRDRSSETQYF. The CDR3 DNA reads TGCGCCAGCAGCCTCCGGGACAGGTCCTCAGAGACCCAGTACTTC.

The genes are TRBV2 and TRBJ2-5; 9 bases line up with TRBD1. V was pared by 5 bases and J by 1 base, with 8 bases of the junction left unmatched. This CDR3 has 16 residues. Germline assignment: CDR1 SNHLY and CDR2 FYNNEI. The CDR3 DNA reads TGTGCCAGCAGTCGGTTGAAGGGACAGGGCCAAGAGACCCAGTACTTC. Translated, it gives CASSRLKGQGQETQYF.

This chain's CDR3 is CASSSGDPYEQYF. Written as DNA, the CDR3 is TGTGCCAGCAGCTCGGGGGACCCCTACGAGCAGTACTTC. The J gene is TRBJ2-7, the V gene TRBV5-4, with D possibly TRBD2 on 6 matching bases. V was trimmed by 3 bases and J by 2 bases, leaving 9 bases between them. The germline gives CDR1 SGHNT, CDR2 YYREEE (reference sequence). The CDR3 length is 13 residues.

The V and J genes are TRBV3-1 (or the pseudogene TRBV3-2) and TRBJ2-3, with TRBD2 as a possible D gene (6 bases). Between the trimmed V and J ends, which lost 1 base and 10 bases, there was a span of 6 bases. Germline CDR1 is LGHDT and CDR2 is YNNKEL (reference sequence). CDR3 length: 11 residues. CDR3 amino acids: CASSQGGAQYF. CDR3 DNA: TGTGCCAGCAGCCAAGGGGGGGCGCAGTATTTT.

This chain's CDR3 is CASSPGTGGFNEQFF. CDR3 sequence (DNA): TGTGCCAGTAGTCCCGGGACAGGGGGCTTCAATGAGCAGTTCTTC. The chain combines TRBV19 with TRBJ2-1; 12 nucleotides line up with TRBD1. The CDR3 runs 15 residues. Per germline, CDR1 LNHDA and CDR2 SQIVND (reference sequence). V dropped 5 bases and J dropped 6; count of bases not matched to a gene: 5.

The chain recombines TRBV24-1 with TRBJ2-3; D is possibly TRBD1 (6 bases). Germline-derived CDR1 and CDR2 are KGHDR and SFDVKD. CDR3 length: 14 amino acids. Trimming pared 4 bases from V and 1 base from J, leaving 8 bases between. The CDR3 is CATSERQGTDTQYF. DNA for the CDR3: TGTGCCACCAGTGAACGACAGGGCACAGATACGCAGTATTTT.

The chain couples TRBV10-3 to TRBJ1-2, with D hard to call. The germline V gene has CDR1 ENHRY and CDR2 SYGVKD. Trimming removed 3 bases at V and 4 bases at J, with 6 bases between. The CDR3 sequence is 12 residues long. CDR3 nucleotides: TGTGCCATCAGTGACAGTGCCTATGGCTACACCTTC. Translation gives CAISDSAYGYTF.

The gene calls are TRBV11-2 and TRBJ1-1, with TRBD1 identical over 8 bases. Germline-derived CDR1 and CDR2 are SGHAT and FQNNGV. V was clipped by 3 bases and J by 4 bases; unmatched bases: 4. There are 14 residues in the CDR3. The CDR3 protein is CASSFTGGTTEAFF. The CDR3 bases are TGTGCCAGCAGCTTTACAGGGGGTACCACTGAAGCTTTCTTT.

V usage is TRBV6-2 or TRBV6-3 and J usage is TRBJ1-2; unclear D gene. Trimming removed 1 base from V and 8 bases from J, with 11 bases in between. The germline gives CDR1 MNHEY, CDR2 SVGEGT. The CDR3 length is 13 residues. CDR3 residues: CASSYLGSRGYTF. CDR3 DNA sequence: TGTGCCAGCAGTTACTTGGGTTCTAGGGGCTACACCTTC.

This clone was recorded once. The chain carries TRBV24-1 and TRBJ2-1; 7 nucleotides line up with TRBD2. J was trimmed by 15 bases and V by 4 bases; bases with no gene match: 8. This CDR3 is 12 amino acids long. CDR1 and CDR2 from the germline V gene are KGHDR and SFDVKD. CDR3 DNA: TGTGCCACCAGTGACCCTCCTAGCGGCCCGTTCTTC. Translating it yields CATSDPPSGPFF.

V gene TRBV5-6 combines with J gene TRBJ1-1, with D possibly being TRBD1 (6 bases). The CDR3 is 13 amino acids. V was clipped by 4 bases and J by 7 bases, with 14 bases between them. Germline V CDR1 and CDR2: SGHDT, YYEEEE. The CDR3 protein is CASSPGQILEAFF. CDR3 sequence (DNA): TGTGCCAGCAGCCCAGGACAGATCCTTGAAGCTTTCTTT.

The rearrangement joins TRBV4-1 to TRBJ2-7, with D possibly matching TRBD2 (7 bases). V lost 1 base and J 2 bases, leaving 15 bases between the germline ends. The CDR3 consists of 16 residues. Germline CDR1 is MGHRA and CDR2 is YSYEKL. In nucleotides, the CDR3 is TGCGCCAGCAGCCAAGGGCGGGGGCCGATCACCTACGAGCAGTACTTC. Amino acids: CASSQGRGPITYEQYF.

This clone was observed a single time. The DNA of the CDR3 is TGTGCCAGCAGAGCTGACAGGCTGAACACTGAAGCTTTCTTT. This sequence encodes CASRADRLNTEAFF. The chain employs TRBV5-4 and TRBJ1-1; possibly TRBD1 for D (6 bases). V shed 5 bases and J shed 0 bases, with 11 bases lying between them. The CDR3 length is 14 residues. Germline values: CDR1 SGHNT, CDR2 YYREEE (reference sequence).

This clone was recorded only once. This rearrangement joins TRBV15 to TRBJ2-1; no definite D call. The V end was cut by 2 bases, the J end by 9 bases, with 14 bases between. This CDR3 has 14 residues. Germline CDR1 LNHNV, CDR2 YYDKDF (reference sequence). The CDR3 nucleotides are TGTGCCACCAGCAGAAAATTAGCTTCGGTTGAGCAGTTCTTC. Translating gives CATSRKLASVEQFF.

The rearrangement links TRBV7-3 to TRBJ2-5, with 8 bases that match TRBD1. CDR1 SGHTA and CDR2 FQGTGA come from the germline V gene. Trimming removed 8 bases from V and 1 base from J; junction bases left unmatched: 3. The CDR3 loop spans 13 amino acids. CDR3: CASSQGGQETQYF. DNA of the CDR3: TGTGCCAGCTCACAGGGGGGCCAAGAGACCCAGTACTTC.

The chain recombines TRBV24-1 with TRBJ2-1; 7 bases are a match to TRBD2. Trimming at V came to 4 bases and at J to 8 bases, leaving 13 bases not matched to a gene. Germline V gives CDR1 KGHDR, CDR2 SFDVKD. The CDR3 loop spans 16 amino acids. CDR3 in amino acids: CATSDRTSEGFDEQFF. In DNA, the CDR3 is TGTGCCACCAGTGACCGAACTAGCGAGGGGTTCGATGAGCAGTTCTTC.